The 8 T cell receptor beta chains presented below share a single source sample, sequenced in a study of T cells in Graves' hyperthyroidism and ophthalmopathy. Regions amplified from RNA transcripts were the TCR beta CDR3 regions. Using the HTBI primer set, a first-round RT-PCR was run on the TCR CDR3. One entry per CDR3 protein results from TCRdb running MiXCR on the multiplex PCR reads. The sample lists roughly 500,000 distinct CDR3 sequences, 40% to 55% occurring once. Material for sequencing was peripheral blood or thyroid tissue (not recorded which). Receptors were obtained from an adult woman with Graves' disease, either hyperthyroidism or ophthalmopathy (not recorded which).

The chain employs TRBV6-5 and TRBJ1-1; a weak D match, TRBD1 (5 bases). Per the germline V gene, CDR1 is MNHEY and CDR2 is SVGAGI. This CDR3 has 14 residues. V was shortened by 3 bases and J by 5 bases, with 13 bases between the two germline ends. CDR3 sequence (DNA): TGTGCCAGCAGTTATTTTAAGGAGGGGACTGAAGCTTTCTTT. It is translated as CASSYFKEGTEAFF.

This clonotype was observed a handful of times. This sequence joins TRBV28 and TRBJ1-2; D uncertain. CDR3 size: 14 residues. Germline CDR1 reads MDHEN; CDR2 reads SYDVKM. Deletions cut 5 bases from V and 2 bases from J, with 12 bases between. Written as DNA, the CDR3 is TGTGCCAGCAGTAGGGTCGGGTACAACTATGGCTACACCTTC. It codes for CASSRVGYNYGYTF.

This clonotype occurred many times. The chain has TRBV7-6 and TRBJ1-5, with D tentatively TRBD1 (5 bases). From germline, CDR1 is SGHVS and CDR2 FNYEAQ. The V end lost 6 bases, the J end lost 6 bases, and 24 bases lay between the germline ends. This CDR3 has 17 amino acids. The CDR3 DNA sequence: TGTGCCAGCAGACGTACGTTTGAGGGGAATCAGGTTCAGCCCCAGCATTTT. Amino acids: CASRRTFEGNQVQPQHF.

The V call is TRBV7-8, the J call TRBJ1-5; D is unresolved. The CDR3 consists of 17 residues. The germline V gene has CDR1 SGHVS and CDR2 FQNEAQ. With 4 bases removed from V and 11 bases from J, the gap between germline ends came to 27 bases. This CDR3 reads CASSSPLGKRVGETQHF. The DNA for the CDR3 is TGTGCCAGCAGCTCACCGCTGGGAAAGCGGGTTGGCGAGACCCAGCATTTT. Using reference TRBV7-8 and TRBJ1-5 for the parts outside the CDR3, the full variable domain is GAGVSQSPRYKVAKRGQDVALRCDPISGHVSLFWYQQALGQGPEFLTYFQNEAQLDKSGLPSDRFFAERPEGSVSTLKIQRTQQEDSAVYLCASSSPLGKRVGETQHFGDGTRLSIL.

This clonotype was seen ten or more times. This chain uses TRBV20-1 with TRBJ1-5; D is unclear. CDR1 is DFQATT and CDR2 is SNEGSKA in the germline V gene (reference sequence). The CDR3 extends over 15 amino acids. Trimming removed 0 bases at V and 1 base at J, with 10 bases between. The CDR3 region has the DNA TGCAGTGCTAGAGAGCCTTCGCCGAGCAATCAGCCCCAGCATTTT. It translates to CSAREPSPSNQPQHF.

The chain is built from TRBV2 and TRBJ2-5, with D perhaps TRBD1 (5 bases). The CDR3 is made up of 16 amino acids. Germline CDR1 is SNHLY and CDR2 is FYNNEI. V was trimmed by 7 bases and J by 5 bases, leaving 23 bases between them. The CDR3 region is CASTDKRSNTGETQYF. The CDR3 DNA reads as TGTGCCAGCACGGACAAGAGATCGAACACCGGGGAGACCCAGTACTTC.

This clonotype was observed many times. J is TRBJ2-2 and V is TRBV9, with a possible D match to TRBD2 (5 bases). Germline V gene lookup returns CDR1 SGDLS and CDR2 YYNGEE. The CDR3 consists of 15 residues. Trimming shortened V by 0 bases and J by 6 bases, and 12 bases separated the two germline ends. The CDR3 loop is CASSVGWENAGELFF. The CDR3 nucleotides read TGTGCCAGCAGCGTAGGGTGGGAGAATGCCGGGGAGCTGTTTTTT.

CDR3 region: CASSEGGQGGNSPLHF. CDR3 sequence (DNA): TGTGCCAGCAGTGAAGGAGGGCAGGGCGGGAATTCACCCCTCCACTTT. The rearrangement uses TRBV2 and TRBJ1-6; D is possibly TRBD1 (5 bases). The CDR3 extends over 16 amino acids. Germline loops: CDR1 SNHLY, CDR2 FYNNEI. V dropped 1 base and J dropped 7 bases, with 14 bases sitting between them.